The clone carrying this TCR beta chain was picked up many times. The antigen remains unidentified. There were TCR beta CDR3 regions amplified from RNA transcripts. The primer set for the first-round RT-PCR of the TCR CDR3 was HTBI. TCRdb recomputed calls from the multiplex PCR reads with MiXCR, one row per CDR3 protein. The sample lists under 300,000 distinct CDR3 sequences, roughly 14% occurring once. This record comes from a study of T cells in Graves' hyperthyroidism and ophthalmopathy. The study's findings and limits: Researchers found most expanded thyroid clonotypes above 0.001 in blood as well.

Germline loops: CDR1 SEHNR, CDR2 FQNEAQ (reference sequence). The CDR3 length is 15 residues. V lost 0 bases and J lost 5, with 13 bases in between. J is TRBJ2-5 and V is TRBV7-9; TRBD1 is a possible D gene (6 bases). Material for sequencing was blood. This receptor was identified in a woman in her 30s with Graves' hyperthyroidism that later progressed to Graves' ophthalmopathy. CDR3 nucleotide sequence: TGTGCCAGCAGCTTAGCATACAGGGAATCGGAGACCCAGTACTTC. Translated, it gives CASSLAYRESETQYF.